This T cell receptor beta chain was sequenced in a study of blood T cell repertoires in COVID-19. Study-level background: PBMCs, B-cell-depleted T cells, or T cells were the source of the cDNA or gDNA that made up the material.

V gave up 5 bases and J gave up 4 bases, with 20 bases separating them. Germline V gene data show CDR1 as SQVTM and CDR2 as ANQGSEA. The CDR3 is 16 amino acids. The protocol was immunoSEQ multiplex PCR, while the TCRdb copy is restricted to in-frame clones and leaves out a portion. The sample includes approximately 410,000 clones, 75% to 90% of them seen just once. Sequencing was done on a sample of peripheral blood. J is TRBJ2-2 and V is TRBV29-1, with D tentatively TRBD1 (6 bases). This clonotype was obtained from a woman in her 30s with active or convalescent COVID-19. CDR3 DNA: TGCAGCGTTCTGGGCCGGACAGCAGGTACCACCGGGGAGCTGTTTTTT. As protein: CSVLGRTAGTTGELFF.